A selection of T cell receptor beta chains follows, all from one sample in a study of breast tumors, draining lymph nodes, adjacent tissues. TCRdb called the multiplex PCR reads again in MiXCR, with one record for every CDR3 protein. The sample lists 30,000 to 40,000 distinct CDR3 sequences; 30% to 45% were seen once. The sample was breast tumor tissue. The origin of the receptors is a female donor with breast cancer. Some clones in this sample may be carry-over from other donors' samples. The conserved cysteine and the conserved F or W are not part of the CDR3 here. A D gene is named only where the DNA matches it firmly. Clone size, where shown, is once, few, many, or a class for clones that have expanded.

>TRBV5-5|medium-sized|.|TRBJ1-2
ASREGINYGYT
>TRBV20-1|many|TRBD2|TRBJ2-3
SARADSLAGVLATQY
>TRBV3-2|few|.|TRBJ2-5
ASTPGLAGGPETQY
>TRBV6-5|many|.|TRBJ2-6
ASSLGLRSGANVLT
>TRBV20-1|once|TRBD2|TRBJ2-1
SARVTSGYNEQF
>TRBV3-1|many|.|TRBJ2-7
ASGQGYEQY
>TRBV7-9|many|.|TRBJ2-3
ASSSKAASTDTQY
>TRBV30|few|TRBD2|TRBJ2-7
AWSPVGRGAYEQY
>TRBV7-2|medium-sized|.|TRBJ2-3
ASSPQGADTQY
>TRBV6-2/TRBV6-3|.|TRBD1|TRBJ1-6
ASRDRGVSPLH
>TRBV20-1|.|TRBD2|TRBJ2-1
SARDLSGRALTYNEQF
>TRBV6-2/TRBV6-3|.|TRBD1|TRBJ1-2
ASRSGGLPNYGYT
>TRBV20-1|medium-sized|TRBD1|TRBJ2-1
SARHRGTYNEQF
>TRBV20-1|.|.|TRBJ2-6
SARDGGRDSGANVLT
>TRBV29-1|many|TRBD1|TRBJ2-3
SVELQGDPQY
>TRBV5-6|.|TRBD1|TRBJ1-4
ASSSDRAAEKLF
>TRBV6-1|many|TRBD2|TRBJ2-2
ASSGGLAGRDGELF
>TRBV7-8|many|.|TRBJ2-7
ASSLDTRNEQY
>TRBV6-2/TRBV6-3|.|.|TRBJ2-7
ASSYGARASAKTSYEQY
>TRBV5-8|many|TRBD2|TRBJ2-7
ASSLLAGSSYEQY
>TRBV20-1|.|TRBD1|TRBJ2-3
SARGPGTGPTDTQY
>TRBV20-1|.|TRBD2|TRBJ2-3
SATGLAGVTDTQY
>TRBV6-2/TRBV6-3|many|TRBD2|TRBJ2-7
ASRTGGRGEQY
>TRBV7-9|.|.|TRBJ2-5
ASRPGAGDKETQY
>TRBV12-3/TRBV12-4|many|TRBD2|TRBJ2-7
ASSLGAGGPEQY
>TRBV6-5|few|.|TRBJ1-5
ASRTTGSGRGSNQPQH
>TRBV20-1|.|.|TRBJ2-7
SARDPGAGPCEQY
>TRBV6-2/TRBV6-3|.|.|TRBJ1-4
ASSYSAAGPPGATNEKLF
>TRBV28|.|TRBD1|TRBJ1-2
ASSPLTGGGGYT
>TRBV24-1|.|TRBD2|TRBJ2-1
ATSYGGRGYNEQF
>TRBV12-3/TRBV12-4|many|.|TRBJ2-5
ASSPGQTQY
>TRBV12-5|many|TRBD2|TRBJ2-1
ASGSLGLGTNEQF
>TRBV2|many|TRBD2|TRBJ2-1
ASRRTRLAGGSSSYNEQF
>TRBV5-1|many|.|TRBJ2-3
ASSLGHNTDTQY
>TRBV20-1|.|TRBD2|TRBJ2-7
SAALGTSAYEQY
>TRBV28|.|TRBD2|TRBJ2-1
ASRQLAGGGNEQF
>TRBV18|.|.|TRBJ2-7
ASSPRQGTYEQY
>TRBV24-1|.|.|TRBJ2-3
ATSGTFPDTQY
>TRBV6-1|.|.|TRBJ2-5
AGGLSQETQY
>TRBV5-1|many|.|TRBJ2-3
ASSLSYDTQY